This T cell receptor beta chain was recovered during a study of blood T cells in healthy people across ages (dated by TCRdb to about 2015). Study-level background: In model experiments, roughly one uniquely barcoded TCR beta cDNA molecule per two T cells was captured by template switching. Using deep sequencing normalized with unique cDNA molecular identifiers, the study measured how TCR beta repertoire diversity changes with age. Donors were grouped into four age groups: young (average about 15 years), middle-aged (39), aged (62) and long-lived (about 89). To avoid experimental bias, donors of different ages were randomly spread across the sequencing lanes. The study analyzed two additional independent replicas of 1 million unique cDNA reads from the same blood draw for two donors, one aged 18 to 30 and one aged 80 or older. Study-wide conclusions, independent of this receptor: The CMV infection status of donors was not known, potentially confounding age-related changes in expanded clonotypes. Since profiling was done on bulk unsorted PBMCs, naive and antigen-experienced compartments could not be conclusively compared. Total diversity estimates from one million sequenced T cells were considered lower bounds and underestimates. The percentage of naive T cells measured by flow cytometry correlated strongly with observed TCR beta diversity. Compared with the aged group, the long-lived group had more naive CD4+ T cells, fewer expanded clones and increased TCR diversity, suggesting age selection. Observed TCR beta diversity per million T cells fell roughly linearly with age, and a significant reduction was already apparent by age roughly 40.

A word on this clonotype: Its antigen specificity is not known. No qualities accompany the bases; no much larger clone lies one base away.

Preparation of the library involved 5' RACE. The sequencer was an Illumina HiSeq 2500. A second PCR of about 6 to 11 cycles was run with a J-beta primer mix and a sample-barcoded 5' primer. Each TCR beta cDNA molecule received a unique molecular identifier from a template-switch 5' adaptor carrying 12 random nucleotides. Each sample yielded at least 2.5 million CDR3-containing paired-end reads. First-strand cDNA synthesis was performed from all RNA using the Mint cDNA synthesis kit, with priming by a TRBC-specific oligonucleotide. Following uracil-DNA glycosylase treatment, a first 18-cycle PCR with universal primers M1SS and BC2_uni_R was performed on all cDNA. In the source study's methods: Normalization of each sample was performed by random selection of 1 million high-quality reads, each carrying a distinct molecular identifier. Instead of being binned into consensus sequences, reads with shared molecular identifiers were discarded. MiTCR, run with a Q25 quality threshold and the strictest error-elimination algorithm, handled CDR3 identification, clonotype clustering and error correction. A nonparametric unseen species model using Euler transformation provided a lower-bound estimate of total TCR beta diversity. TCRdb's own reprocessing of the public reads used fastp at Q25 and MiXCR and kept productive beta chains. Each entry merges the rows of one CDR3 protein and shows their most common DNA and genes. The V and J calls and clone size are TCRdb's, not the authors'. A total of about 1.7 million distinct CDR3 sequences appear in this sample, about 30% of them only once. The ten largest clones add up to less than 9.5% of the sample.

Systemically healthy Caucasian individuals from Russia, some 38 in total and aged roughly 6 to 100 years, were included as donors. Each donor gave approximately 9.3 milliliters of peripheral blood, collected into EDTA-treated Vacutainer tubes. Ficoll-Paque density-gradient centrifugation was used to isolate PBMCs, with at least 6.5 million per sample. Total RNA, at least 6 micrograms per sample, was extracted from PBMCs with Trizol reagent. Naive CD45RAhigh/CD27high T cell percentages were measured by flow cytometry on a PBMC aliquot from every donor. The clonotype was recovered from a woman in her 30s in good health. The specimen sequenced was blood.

The sequenced DNA is TGTGCCAGCAGCCAATATAGGGGGATTGAAGCTTTCTTT. It encodes CASSQYRGIEAFF. The receptor chain draws on TRBV12-3 or TRBV12-4 and TRBJ1-1; D gene: possibly TRBD1, on 6 matching bases. The junction carries 15 bases between V and J, which are trimmed by 6 bases and 7 bases respectively. Taken from cysteine to phenylalanine, the CDR3 has 13 residues. Only the CDR3 DNA stays, 39 bases, in frame from base 1.